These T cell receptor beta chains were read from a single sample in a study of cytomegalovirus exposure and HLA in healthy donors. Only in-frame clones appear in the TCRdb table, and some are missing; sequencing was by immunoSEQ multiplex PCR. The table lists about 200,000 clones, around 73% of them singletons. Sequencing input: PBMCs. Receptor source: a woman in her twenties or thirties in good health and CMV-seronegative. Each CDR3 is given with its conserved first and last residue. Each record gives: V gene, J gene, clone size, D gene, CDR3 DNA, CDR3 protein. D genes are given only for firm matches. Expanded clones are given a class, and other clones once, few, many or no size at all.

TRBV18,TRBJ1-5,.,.,TGTGCCAGCTCACCTAATGGAGGTGGCAATCAGCCCCAGCATTTT,CASSPNGGGNQPQHF
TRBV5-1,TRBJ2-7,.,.,TGCGCCAGCAGCTTGGGACTCCTCGAATACGAGCAGTACTTC,CASSLGLLEYEQYF
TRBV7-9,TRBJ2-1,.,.,TGTGCCAGCAGCTTAGTTGCGGGGACGTACTCTGAGCAGTTCTTC,CASSLVAGTYSEQFF
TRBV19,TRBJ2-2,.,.,TGTGCCAGTAGGCCCCCCAACTCGTACACCGGGGAGCTGTTTTTT,CASRPPNSYTGELFF
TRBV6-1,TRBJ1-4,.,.,TGTGCCAGCAGTGAAGCGGGGAGGGGAAGTGAAAAACTGTTTTTT,CASSEAGRGSEKLFF
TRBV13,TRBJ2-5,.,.,TGTGCCAGCAGCTTCGAGTCGAAAGAGACCCAGTACTTC,CASSFESKETQYF
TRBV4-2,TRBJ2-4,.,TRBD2,TGTGCCAGCAGCCAGAGCGGGGCGATAGCCAAAAACATTCAGTACTTC,CASSQSGAIAKNIQYF
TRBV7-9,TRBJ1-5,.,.,TGTGCCAGCAGCCAACAACAGGGTCAGCCCCAGCATTTT,CASSQQQGQPQHF
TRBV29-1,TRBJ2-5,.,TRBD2,TGCAGCGTTTCGGGCGGGAGTCGCAGGGAGACCCAGTACTTC,CSVSGGSRRETQYF
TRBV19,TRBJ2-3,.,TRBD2,TGTGCCAGTAACCCGGGACTAACATCCGCAGATACGCAGTATTTT,CASNPGLTSADTQYF
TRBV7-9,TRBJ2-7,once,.,TGTGCCAGCAGCTTCGGCTTTGGGGGGGCTGCCTACGAGCAGTACTTC,CASSFGFGGAAYEQYF
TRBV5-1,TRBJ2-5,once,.,TGCGCCAGCAGCATAGAAGAGACCCAGTACTTC,CASSIEETQYF